This entry is about one TCR beta chain. What it binds is not known. PCR was performed a second time for about 7 to 11 cycles using a sample-barcoded 5' primer and a J-beta primer mix. Carrying 12 random nucleotides, a template-switch adaptor labeled each individual cDNA molecule. Each of the samples gave a minimum of 3 million paired-end reads that contained CDR3. MiXCR was run by TCRdb on the 5' RACE reads, yielding one entry per CDR3 protein. The sample lists around 990,000 distinct CDR3 sequences; roughly two fifths were seen once. The data were obtained in a study of blood T cells in healthy people across ages. Whole-study context: In model experiments, template switching was able to capture about one barcoded beta molecule for every two T cells that were present.

This CDR3 region has 13 residues. The study, taken as a whole, reports: Aged donors had fewer naive CD4+ cells and lower diversity than long-lived donors.

This sequence was found in a man between 18 and 35 years old in good health. The V and J genes are TRBV21-1 and TRBJ1-1; TRBD1 reflects the table's D call only, with no check against the DNA. TRBV21-1 is classified as a pseudogene. Sequences were obtained from blood. The CDR3, as DNA: TGTGCCAGCAGCGAATCGGTGGGGGGGGAAGCTTTCTTT. Protein: CASSESVGGEAFF.